This TCR beta chain was obtained from a study of Graves' ophthalmopathy and Graves' hyperthyroidism. As regards this clonotype: The antigen is not known.

RNA transcripts yielded amplified TCR beta CDR3 regions. HTBI primers were employed in first-round RT-PCR, then a second-round multiplex PCR followed. Each CDR3 protein gets one entry after TCRdb re-called the multiplex PCR reads with MiXCR. The sample has hundreds of thousands of distinct CDR3 sequences, 20% to 25% seen once. Study-level points and caveats: Most expanded clonotypes in thyroid above 0.001 frequency also showed up in blood.

The source of this sequence is a young woman with stable Graves' hyperthyroidism. Some clones in this sample may be carry-over from other donors' samples. Sequencing input: peripheral blood.

Written as DNA, the CDR3 is TGTGCCTGGAGTGTTCTTAATGGAGAGACCCAGTACTTC. It encodes CAWSVLNGETQYF. The chain links TRBV30 to TRBJ2-5; no clear D. Trimming stripped 0 bases from V and 4 bases from J, with 9 bases between. The germline V gene encodes CDR1 GTSNPN and CDR2 SVGIG (reference sequence). CDR3 size: 13 residues.